Listed below are T cell receptor beta chains from one sample, sequenced in a study of blood T cell repertoires in COVID-19. This table comes from immunoSEQ multiplex PCR, and its TCRdb copy is limited to in-frame clones, with some not included. This table has approximately 100,000 clones, around 66% appearing once. Sequenced: peripheral blood. The receptors stem from a man at least 80 years old with acute or convalescent COVID-19. The CDR3 runs from the conserved cysteine through the conserved F or W. A D gene is named only where the DNA matches it firmly. Clone size, where shown, is once, few, many, or a class for clones that have expanded.

J: TRBJ2-7
V: TRBV29-1
size: few
D: -
CDR3: CSVGVQPNYEQYF
DNA: TGCAGCGTTGGAGTGCAACCCAACTACGAGCAGTACTTC

J: TRBJ2-1
V: TRBV19
size: -
D: TRBD2
CDR3: CASTMGSGNSNEQFF
DNA: TGTGCCAGTACCATGGGTAGCGGGAATTCAAATGAGCAGTTCTTC

J: TRBJ2-7
V: TRBV28
size: -
D: TRBD1
CDR3: CASSFRDRVRVAQYF
DNA: TGTGCCAGCAGTTTCCGGGACAGGGTTCGAGTTGCGCAGTACTTC

J: TRBJ1-5
V: TRBV19
size: -
D: -
CDR3: CASSINRANQPQHF
DNA: TGTGCCAGTAGCATCAACAGGGCCAATCAGCCCCAGCATTTT

J: TRBJ1-5
V: TRBV27
size: once
D: TRBD1
CDR3: CASSDRGGQPQHF
DNA: TGTGCCAGCAGTGACAGGGGAGGACAGCCCCAGCATTTT

J: TRBJ2-5
V: TRBV4-3
size: -
D: TRBD1
CDR3: CASSHRQGPGETQYF
DNA: TGCGCCAGCAGCCATCGACAGGGGCCCGGAGAGACCCAGTACTTC

J: TRBJ2-7
V: TRBV28
size: -
D: -
CDR3: CASTHRPYEQYF
DNA: TGTGCCAGCACGCACAGACCCTACGAGCAGTACTTC

J: TRBJ2-1
V: TRBV5-1
size: -
D: TRBD2
CDR3: CASSLASGSFNEQFF
DNA: TGCGCCAGCAGCTTGGCTAGCGGGAGCTTCAATGAGCAGTTCTTC

J: TRBJ2-5
V: TRBV9
size: few
D: TRBD2
CDR3: CASSLGLAGGETQYF
DNA: TGTGCCAGCAGCCTGGGACTAGCGGGAGGGGAGACCCAGTACTTC

J: TRBJ1-5
V: TRBV28
size: -
D: TRBD1
CDR3: CASSGWTGHNQPQHF
DNA: TGTGCCAGCAGCGGTTGGACAGGGCACAATCAGCCCCAGCATTTT

J: TRBJ2-7
V: TRBV5-1
size: -
D: -
CDR3: CASSLDRVAQQYF
DNA: TGCGCCAGCAGCTTGGACCGGGTCGCCCAGCAGTACTTC

J: TRBJ1-5
V: TRBV7-2
size: once
D: -
CDR3: CASSLDRSPQHF
DNA: TGTGCCAGCAGCTTAGATCGGTCCCCCCAGCATTTT

J: TRBJ2-2
V: TRBV4-3
size: -
D: -
CDR3: CASSLGTPNTGELFF
DNA: TGCGCCAGCAGCCTCGGGACTCCTAACACCGGGGAGCTGTTTTTT

J: TRBJ2-3
V: TRBV10-3
size: -
D: TRBD2
CDR3: CAISTTSGPQADTQYF
DNA: TGTGCCATCAGTACAACTAGCGGCCCTCAGGCAGATACGCAGTATTTT

J: TRBJ2-2
V: TRBV5-1
size: many
D: -
CDR3: CASSVSGNTGELFF
DNA: TGCGCCAGCAGCGTTAGCGGGAACACCGGGGAGCTGTTTTTT

J: TRBJ2-7
V: TRBV7-2
size: -
D: TRBD1
CDR3: CASSLGTGGPEQYF
DNA: TGTGCCAGCAGCTTAGGGACAGGGGGACCCGAGCAGTACTTC

J: TRBJ2-7
V: TRBV11-2
size: -
D: TRBD1
CDR3: CASSSSTGGTYEQYF
DNA: TGTGCCAGCAGCTCCTCGACAGGGGGTACCTACGAGCAGTACTTC

J: TRBJ2-5
V: TRBV9
size: many
D: -
CDR3: CASSGGGAETQYF
DNA: TGTGCCAGCAGCGGAGGCGGGGCAGAGACCCAGTACTTC

J: TRBJ1-1
V: TRBV25-1
size: -
D: -
CDR3: CASRGGTEAFF
DNA: TGTGCCAGCAGGGGGGGAACTGAAGCTTTCTTT

J: TRBJ2-3
V: TRBV10-3
size: -
D: TRBD2
CDR3: CAISESTAGGPGTQYF
DNA: TGTGCCATCAGTGAGAGTACGGCGGGAGGGCCGGGTACGCAGTATTTT

J: TRBJ1-3
V: TRBV7-9
size: once
D: -
CDR3: CASSPMYSGNTIYF
DNA: TGTGCCAGCAGCCCTATGTACTCTGGAAACACCATATATTTT

J: TRBJ2-5
V: TRBV25-1
size: -
D: -
CDR3: CASSEWAQETQYF
DNA: TGTGCCAGCAGTGAATGGGCCCAAGAGACCCAGTACTTC

J: TRBJ2-5
V: TRBV19
size: -
D: TRBD1
CDR3: CASRKTGGRETQYF
DNA: TGTGCCAGTAGGAAAACAGGGGGTCGGGAGACCCAGTACTTC

J: TRBJ1-4
V: TRBV3-1/TRBV3-2
size: few
D: -
CDR3: CASSQEGPSWEKLFF
DNA: TGTGCCAGCAGCCAAGAGGGGCCCTCTTGGGAAAAACTGTTTTTT

J: TRBJ2-3
V: TRBV6-4
size: -
D: TRBD1
CDR3: CASSNRGATDTQYF
DNA: TGTGCCAGCAGCAACAGGGGTGCGACAGATACGCAGTATTTT

J: TRBJ1-5
V: TRBV27
size: -
D: -
CDR3: CASSLYGRGRQPQHF
DNA: TGTGCCAGCAGTTTATACGGCAGGGGAAGACAGCCCCAGCATTTT

J: TRBJ2-5
V: TRBV10-3
size: -
D: TRBD2
CDR3: CATRAGLAGFGQETQYF
DNA: TGTGCCACCCGGGCGGGACTAGCGGGATTCGGTCAAGAGACCCAGTACTTC

J: TRBJ2-2
V: TRBV9
size: few
D: -
CDR3: CASSNQPAGTGELFF
DNA: TGTGCCAGCAGTAATCAACCCGCGGGAACCGGGGAGCTGTTTTTT

J: TRBJ2-1
V: TRBV7-3
size: once
D: -
CDR3: CASSRGGAYNEQFF
DNA: TGTGCCAGCAGCCGGGGCGGGGCCTACAATGAGCAGTTCTTC

J: TRBJ2-1
V: TRBV11-1
size: -
D: -
CDR3: CASSPYSGTYNEQFF
DNA: TGTGCCAGCAGTCCCTACTCAGGGACCTACAATGAGCAGTTCTTC

J: TRBJ1-5
V: TRBV27
size: -
D: -
CDR3: CASSLARVSNQPQHF
DNA: TGTGCCAGCAGTTTGGCCAGGGTTAGCAATCAGCCCCAGCATTTT

J: TRBJ1-1
V: TRBV7-9
size: -
D: -
CDR3: CATSPPRTAIEAFF
DNA: TGTGCCACCTCCCCACCCAGGACAGCCATTGAAGCTTTCTTT

J: TRBJ2-2
V: TRBV9
size: -
D: -
CDR3: CASSVEGEPDTGELFF
DNA: TGTGCCAGCAGCGTAGAGGGGGAACCGGACACCGGGGAGCTGTTTTTT

J: TRBJ2-5
V: TRBV7-9
size: -
D: TRBD2
CDR3: CASSPGLAGGRVETQYF
DNA: TGTGCCAGCAGCCCGGGACTAGCGGGAGGGCGCGTAGAGACCCAGTACTTC

J: TRBJ2-7
V: TRBV5-6
size: once
D: TRBD1
CDR3: CASCPRQGREQYF
DNA: TGTGCCAGTTGCCCTCGACAGGGGCGGGAGCAGTACTTC

J: TRBJ2-7
V: TRBV5-4
size: few
D: -
CDR3: CASSFHGPYEQYF
DNA: TGTGCCAGCAGCTTCCATGGGCCCTACGAGCAGTACTTC

J: TRBJ2-5
V: TRBV4-3
size: -
D: -
CDR3: CASSQVKLETQYF
DNA: TGCGCCAGCAGCCAAGTGAAGCTAGAGACCCAGTACTTC

J: TRBJ1-1
V: TRBV5-4
size: -
D: -
CDR3: CASNWEGSRNTEAFF
DNA: TGTGCCAGCAACTGGGAGGGCTCGAGGAACACTGAAGCTTTCTTT

J: TRBJ2-1
V: TRBV7-9
size: -
D: -
CDR3: CASSRRDSVNEQFF
DNA: TGTGCCAGCAGCAGAAGGGACTCCGTCAATGAGCAGTTCTTC

J: TRBJ1-6
V: TRBV6-2/TRBV6-3
size: -
D: TRBD1
CDR3: CASSRDRNSPLHF
DNA: TGTGCCAGCAGCCGGGACAGGAATTCACCCCTCCACTTT

J: TRBJ1-1
V: TRBV28
size: many
D: TRBD1
CDR3: CASGRSGTVNTEAFF
DNA: TGTGCCAGCGGTCGATCCGGGACAGTGAACACTGAAGCTTTCTTT

J: TRBJ2-7
V: TRBV7-3
size: few
D: -
CDR3: CASSVTHGYEQYF
DNA: TGTGCCAGCAGCGTTACTCACGGCTACGAGCAGTACTTC

J: TRBJ2-7
V: TRBV27
size: -
D: TRBD1
CDR3: CASSHYALGGVMNEQYF
DNA: TGTGCCAGCAGCCACTATGCCTTAGGGGGCGTAATGAACGAGCAGTACTTC

J: TRBJ1-2
V: TRBV3-1/TRBV3-2
size: -
D: -
CDR3: CASSQGGGFGYTF
DNA: TGTGCCAGCAGCCAAGGGGGGGGATTTGGCTACACCTTC

J: TRBJ1-2
V: TRBV2
size: -
D: TRBD1
CDR3: CASSFDREAGYTF
DNA: TGTGCCAGCAGTTTTGACAGGGAAGCTGGCTACACCTTC

J: TRBJ2-2
V: TRBV30
size: -
D: -
CDR3: CAWSTLLQNTGELFF
DNA: TGTGCCTGGAGTACTCTCCTTCAGAACACCGGGGAGCTGTTTTTT

J: TRBJ1-6
V: TRBV28
size: -
D: TRBD1
CDR3: CATGKAGGPPLHF
DNA: TGTGCCACCGGGAAGGCAGGGGGTCCACCCCTCCACTTT

J: TRBJ2-3
V: TRBV9
size: once
D: TRBD2
CDR3: CASSPRAGADTQYF
DNA: TGTGCCAGCAGCCCTAGGGCGGGAGCAGATACGCAGTATTTT

J: TRBJ1-2
V: TRBV18
size: many
D: -
CDR3: CASSPPSVGGAEGYTF
DNA: TGTGCCAGCTCACCACCGTCGGTTGGGGGCGCGGAGGGCTACACCTTC

J: TRBJ1-1
V: TRBV11-2
size: -
D: -
CDR3: CASSLFVRGFTEAFF
DNA: TGTGCCAGCAGCTTATTTGTCCGGGGGTTCACTGAAGCTTTCTTT

J: TRBJ1-4
V: TRBV6-2/TRBV6-3
size: few
D: TRBD1
CDR3: CASSFGTVREKLFF
DNA: TGTGCCAGCAGTTTCGGGACAGTAAGGGAAAAACTGTTTTTT